This note documents a single T cell receptor (beta chain) sequence. Its target is unknown. The entry originates in a study of Ad26.COV2.S vaccination and SARS-CoV-2 variants. Study-wide results and limits: It was vaccine recipients, not placebo recipients, who had the higher spike-specific TCR breadth.

The V end lost 6 bases, the J end lost 0 bases, and 9 bases lay between the germline ends. Looked up from germline, CDR1 is MDHEN and CDR2 is SYDVKM. CDR3 length: 15 amino acids. Indicated treatment: some 19 received Ad26.COV2.S at low or high dose, single or two shots; 5 received placebo; per-sample allocation not given. Sampling was done on day 63 after the first vaccine or placebo injection. The donor's status was that of an adult aged 18-55 years in Boston. Profiled with immunoSEQ multiplex PCR; TCRdb holds only in-frame clones, not every one. The sample shows 350,000 to 500,000 clones, about 90% of them seen only once.

This TCR was recovered from a person aged 18-65 years who received the Ad26.COV2.S COVID-19 vaccine or a placebo. V is TRBV28 and J is TRBJ2-6; D is ambiguous. The specimen comprised peripheral blood, sampled in a trial of Ad26.COV2.S vaccine versus placebo. The chain's CDR3 is CASSLPPSGANVLTF. Here the CDR3 DNA reads TGTGCCAGCAGCCTCCCCCCCTCTGGGGCCAACGTCCTGACTTTC.